Listed below are T cell receptor beta chains from one sample, sequenced in a study of OX40 agonist ivuxolimab in advanced cancers. Sequenced by immunoSEQ multiplex PCR; TCRdb stores in-frame clones only, minus some. The sample has tens of thousands of clones; 75% to 90% are singletons. The sample here was CD4+ or CD8+ T cells sorted from blood, taken in a trial of the OX40 agonist ivuxolimab. The receptor set was obtained from an adult with an advanced solid tumor such as melanoma, head and neck, liver or kidney cancer. The CDR3 runs from the conserved cysteine through the conserved F or W. Fields, in order: V gene, clone size, CDR3 length, D gene, J gene, CDR3 protein, CDR3 DNA. D genes are given only for firm matches. Only part of the rows carry a size: once, few, many, or a class if the clone is expanded.

>TRBV6-5|-|13|-|TRBJ1-1
CASSRGVGAEAFF
TGTGCCAGCAGTCGGGGGGTGGGTGCTGAAGCTTTCTTT
>TRBV6-1|-|15|-|TRBJ2-3
CASSSLGGHPDTQYF
TGTGCCAGCAGCTCGCTGGGGGGCCACCCAGATACGCAGTATTTT
>TRBV19|-|18|TRBD2|TRBJ2-6
CASSLGRGATSGANVLTF
TGTGCCAGTAGCCTTGGGCGGGGGGCCACCTCTGGGGCCAACGTCCTGACTTTC
>TRBV5-1|once|15|TRBD1|TRBJ2-3
CASSRDRRPTDTQYF
TGCGCCAGCAGCCGGGACAGAAGACCCACAGATACGCAGTATTTT
>TRBV5-4|-|13|-|TRBJ2-7
CASTPESSYEQYF
TGTGCCAGCACCCCGGAAAGCTCCTACGAGCAGTACTTC
>TRBV5-1|-|15|TRBD1|TRBJ1-5
CASSLTGGSNQPQHF
TGCGCCAGCAGCCTTACAGGGGGGAGCAATCAGCCCCAGCATTTT
>TRBV6-4|-|16|-|TRBJ1-5
CASSGRGQYSNQPQHF
TGTGCCAGCAGTGGAAGGGGCCAATATAGCAATCAGCCCCAGCATTTT
>TRBV5-1|-|14|-|TRBJ2-7
CASSSLSGSYEQYF
TGCGCCAGCAGCTCACTTAGCGGTTCCTACGAGCAGTACTTC
>TRBV7-2|-|14|-|TRBJ2-2
CASSLDVGAGELFF
TGTGCCAGCAGCTTAGATGTGGGCGCCGGGGAGCTGTTTTTT
>TRBV28|-|13|-|TRBJ2-5
CASSFQGLETQYF
TGTGCCAGCAGTTTTCAAGGTTTGGAGACCCAGTACTTC
>TRBV10-1|-|17|TRBD2|TRBJ2-3
CASSPSEERGGLGTQYF
TGCGCCAGCAGTCCCAGTGAGGAGCGGGGGGGCTTAGGGACGCAGTATTTT
>TRBV18|-|11|-|TRBJ2-5
CASSSRETQYF
TGTGCCAGCTCATCGCGTGAGACCCAGTACTTC
>TRBV7-6|-|15|TRBD2|TRBJ2-2
CASSSLAGDNGELFF
TGTGCCAGCAGCTCCCTTGCGGGAGATAACGGGGAGCTGTTTTTT
>TRBV6-5|-|13|-|TRBJ2-3
CASSTSSTDTQYF
TGTGCCAGCAGTACCTCTAGCACAGATACGCAGTATTTT
>TRBV7-6|-|17|TRBD2|TRBJ2-7
CASTRGGGTSGAYEQYF
TGTGCCAGCACCAGAGGGGGTGGGACTAGCGGAGCCTACGAGCAGTACTTC
>TRBV30|-|16|TRBD2|TRBJ2-2
CAWAYRRGSGAGELFF
TGTGCCTGGGCATACAGGCGCGGGAGTGGGGCCGGGGAGCTGTTTTTT
>TRBV7-3|-|16|TRBD2|TRBJ2-5
CASSLTSGGGQETQYF
TGTGCCAGCAGCCTTACTAGCGGGGGGGGTCAAGAGACCCAGTACTTC
>TRBV2|-|15|TRBD2|TRBJ2-5
CASHDRGGRSGTQYF
TGTGCCAGCCACGACCGGGGGGGCAGATCAGGGACCCAGTACTTC
>TRBV19|-|15|-|TRBJ1-5
CASSIDRAVSQPQHF
TGTGCCAGTAGTATAGATAGGGCGGTCAGCCAGCCCCAGCATTTT
>TRBV19|-|16|-|TRBJ2-6
CASSMGLSSGANVLTF
TGTGCCAGTAGTATGGGACTCAGCTCTGGGGCCAACGTCCTGACTTTC
>TRBV10-3|-|11|-|TRBJ1-2
CAISAKDGYTF
TGTGCCATCAGTGCCAAGGATGGCTACACCTTC
>TRBV4-1|-|15|-|TRBJ2-3
CASRGAFPPTDTQYF
TGCGCCAGCAGGGGGGCCTTCCCTCCCACAGATACGCAGTATTTT
>TRBV2|-|14|TRBD2|TRBJ2-7
CASSEGLAGNEQYF
TGTGCCAGCAGTGAGGGACTAGCAGGTAACGAGCAGTACTTC
>TRBV4-1|-|13|-|TRBJ1-2
CASRGTPAIGYTF
TGCGCCAGCCGTGGGACCCCCGCTATAGGCTACACCTTC
>TRBV9|-|18|TRBD2|TRBJ2-5
CASSVEASGGPTQETQYF
TGTGCCAGCAGCGTAGAGGCTAGCGGGGGGCCCACTCAAGAGACCCAGTACTTC
>TRBV18|-|15|-|TRBJ1-5
CASSPAQGSNQPQHF
TGTGCCAGCTCACCAGCCCAGGGGAGCAATCAGCCCCAGCATTTT
>TRBV28|once|19|TRBD1|TRBJ1-4
CASSPPWGAGGEPNEKLFF
TGTGCCAGCAGTCCACCCTGGGGGGCAGGGGGCGAGCCTAATGAAAAACTGTTTTTT
>TRBV29-1|once|14|TRBD1|TRBJ2-1
CSVKTGGGFNEQFF
TGCAGCGTTAAGACAGGGGGCGGTTTTAATGAGCAGTTCTTC
>TRBV6-4|-|17|TRBD1|TRBJ2-3
CASSDSGGTGVEDTQYF
TGTGCCAGCAGTGACTCTGGCGGGACAGGGGTGGAAGATACGCAGTATTTT
>TRBV28|-|14|-|TRBJ1-2
CASTLGGALGGYTF
TGTGCCAGCACTCTAGGGGGGGCACTGGGTGGCTACACCTTC
>TRBV9|-|16|TRBD1|TRBJ2-2
CASSEGASPNTGELFF
TGTGCCAGCAGCGAGGGGGCATCCCCGAACACCGGGGAGCTGTTTTTT
>TRBV7-9|few|17|-|TRBJ2-7
CASSLAVGATGRYEQYF
TGTGCCAGCAGCTTAGCGGTGGGGGCCACGGGCCGATACGAGCAGTACTTC